This T cell receptor beta chain stems from a study of T cell responses to AZD1222 COVID-19 vaccine. Background on the study: The study pooled second doses at about 4 or about 12 weeks. Study results and caveats: After two AZD1222 doses, spike-specific TCR breadth and depth rose versus day 0. The donors showed a predominance of white British ancestry and of females, with possible underestimation of clonal diversity. Spike regions recognized by vaccine-associated CD4 TCRs spanned the protein, led by 160-218 and 743-854.

Regarding this clone: Its antigen is currently unknown.

The assay was immunoSEQ multiplex PCR, and TCRdb's table has in-frame clones only and misses some. The data contain approximately 190,000 clones, approximately 90% of them singletons. V was pared by 4 bases and J by 1 base, with 11 bases of the junction left unmatched. The germline V gene has CDR1 MNHEY and CDR2 SVGEGT. CDR3 length equals 18 residues. The sequence was collected from an adult in good health. The chain recombines TRBV6-2 or TRBV6-3 with TRBJ2-1; 9 bases line up with TRBD1. Sequencing was performed on peripheral blood, taken on day 0 of AZD1222 vaccination. In DNA form, the CDR3 reads TGTGCCAGCAGTTTACGCAAAACAGGGGGCACATCCTACAATGAGCAGTTCTTC. It specifies CASSLRKTGGTSYNEQFF.